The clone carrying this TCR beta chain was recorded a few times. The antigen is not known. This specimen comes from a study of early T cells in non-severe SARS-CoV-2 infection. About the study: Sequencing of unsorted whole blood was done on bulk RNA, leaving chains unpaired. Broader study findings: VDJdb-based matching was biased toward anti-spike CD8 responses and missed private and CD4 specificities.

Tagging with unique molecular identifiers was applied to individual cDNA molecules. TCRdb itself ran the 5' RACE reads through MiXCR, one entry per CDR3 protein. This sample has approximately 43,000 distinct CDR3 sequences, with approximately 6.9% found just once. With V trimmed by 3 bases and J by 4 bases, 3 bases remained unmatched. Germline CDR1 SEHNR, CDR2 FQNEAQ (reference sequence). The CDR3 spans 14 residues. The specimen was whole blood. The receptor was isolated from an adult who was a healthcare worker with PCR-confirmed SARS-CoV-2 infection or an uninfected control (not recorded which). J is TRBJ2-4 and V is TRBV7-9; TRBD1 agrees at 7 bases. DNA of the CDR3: TGTGCCAGCAGCTTTACGGGACAGAAAAACATTCAGTACTTC. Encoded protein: CASSFTGQKNIQYF.